This TCR beta chain is from a study of graft-versus-host responses after intestinal transplantation. CDR1 is SGHDT, CDR2 YYEEEE, per germline. With 2 bases removed from V and 4 bases from J, the gap between germline ends came to 15 bases. The CDR3 has 15 amino acids. Method: immunoSEQ multiplex PCR; TCRdb's copy keeps in-frame clones and lacks some. The data show 85,000 to 90,000 clones, around nine tenths seen once. Details on this clone: The antigen remains undetermined.

The sample in question was unstimulated CD4+ T cells sorted from spleen or lymph node cells, obtained before intestinal transplant. The TCR originated in a human donor who received an intestinal transplant. The chain recombines TRBV5-6 with TRBJ1-1; maybe TRBD1 (6 bases). CDR3 DNA sequence: TGTGCCAGCAGCTTTAAACAGGGACTCATCACTGAAGCTTTCTTT. Its translation is CASSFKQGLITEAFF.